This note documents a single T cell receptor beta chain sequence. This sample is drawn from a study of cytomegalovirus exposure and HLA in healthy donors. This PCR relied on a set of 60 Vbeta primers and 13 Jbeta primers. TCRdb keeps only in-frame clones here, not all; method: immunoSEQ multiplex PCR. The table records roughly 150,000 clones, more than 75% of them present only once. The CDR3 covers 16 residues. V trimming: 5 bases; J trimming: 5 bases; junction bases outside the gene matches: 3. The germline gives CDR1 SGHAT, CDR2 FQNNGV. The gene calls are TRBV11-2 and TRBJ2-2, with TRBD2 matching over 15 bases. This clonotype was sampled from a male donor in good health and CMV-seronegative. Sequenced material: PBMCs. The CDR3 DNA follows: TGTGCCAGCAGCCTCGGGACTAGCGGGGGGACCGGGGAGCTGTTTTTT. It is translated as CASSLGTSGGTGELFF.